This TCR beta chain was identified during a study of blood T cell repertoires in COVID-19. Study-level information: Samples came from the United States, Italy and Spain, spanning acute and convalescent COVID-19. T cells, B-cell-depleted T cells, or PBMCs provided the cDNA or gDNA that served as material.

Produced via immunoSEQ multiplex PCR; TCRdb's table is partial and in-frame only. The table lists roughly 78,000 clones, about 89% of them singletons. Input material: peripheral blood. This receptor was identified in a woman in her fifties or sixties with acute or convalescent COVID-19.

CDR3 nucleotides: TGCAGCGTTGACCCGGGACAGGGGGTTATGTTCTTC. It translates to CSVDPGQGVMFF. The chain recombines TRBV29-1 with TRBJ2-1; 11 nucleotides agree with TRBD1. Trimming at V came to 3 bases and at J to 15 bases, leaving 7 bases not matched to a gene. Germline CDR1 is SQVTM and CDR2 is ANQGSEA. The CDR3 has 12 amino acids.